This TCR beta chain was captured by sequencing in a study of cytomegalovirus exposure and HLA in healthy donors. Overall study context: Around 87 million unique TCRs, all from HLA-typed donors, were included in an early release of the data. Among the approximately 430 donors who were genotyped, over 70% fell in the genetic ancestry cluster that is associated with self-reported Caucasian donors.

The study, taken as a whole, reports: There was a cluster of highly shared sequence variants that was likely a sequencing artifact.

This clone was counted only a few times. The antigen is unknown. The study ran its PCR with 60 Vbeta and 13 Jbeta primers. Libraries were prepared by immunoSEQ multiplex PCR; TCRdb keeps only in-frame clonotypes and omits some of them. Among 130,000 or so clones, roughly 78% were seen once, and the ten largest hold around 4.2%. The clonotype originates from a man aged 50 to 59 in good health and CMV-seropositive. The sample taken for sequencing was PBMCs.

The CDR3 bases are TGTGCCAGCAGCTTAGCCCAGACCTCGGGGGGTGAAAAACTGTTTTTT. It codes for CASSLAQTSGGEKLFF. This chain links TRBV11-3 with TRBJ1-4; D perhaps matches TRBD1 (5 bases). V was shortened by 1 base and J by 7 bases, with 16 bases between the two germline ends. Germline values: CDR1 SGHNT, CDR2 YENEEA. This CDR3 region has 16 residues. Filled out from reference TRBV11-3 and TRBJ1-4, the complete variable domain reads EAGVVQSPRYKIIEKKQPVAFWCNPISGHNTLYWYLQNLGQGPELLIRYENEEAVDDSQLPKDRFSAERLKGVDSTLKIQPAELGDSAVYLCASSLAQTSGGEKLFFGSGTQLSVL.